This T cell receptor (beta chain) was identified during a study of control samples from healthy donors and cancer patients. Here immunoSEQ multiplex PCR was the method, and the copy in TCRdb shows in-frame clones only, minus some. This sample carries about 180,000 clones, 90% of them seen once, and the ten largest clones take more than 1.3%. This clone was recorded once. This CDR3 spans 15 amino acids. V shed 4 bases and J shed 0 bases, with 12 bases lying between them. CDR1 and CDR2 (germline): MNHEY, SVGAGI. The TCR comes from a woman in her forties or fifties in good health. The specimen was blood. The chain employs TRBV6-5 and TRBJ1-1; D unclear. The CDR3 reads CASSSPSGVNTEAFF. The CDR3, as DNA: TGTGCCAGCAGTTCACCCTCGGGAGTGAACACTGAAGCTTTCTTT.